The clone carrying this T cell receptor beta chain has more than one count but fewer than ten. Its antigen is as yet unknown. These data originate in a study of T cells after yellow fever vaccination. Study-level findings and limits: Highly abundant clonotypes carried over from the bulk population could end up in FACS-sorted repertoires as contaminants. Researchers noted that a small share of clonotypes showed up in both CD4 and CD8 compartments.

TCRdb redid the calling of the 5' RACE reads with MiXCR, one entry per CDR3 protein. The sample includes 450,000 to 650,000 distinct CDR3 sequences, about a fifth of them seen just once. Trimming took 5 bases from V and 0 from J; bases not matched to a gene: 10. CDR1 and CDR2 from the germline V gene are SGHTA and FQGTGA. The CDR3 runs to 17 residues. The rearrangement joins TRBV7-3 to TRBJ2-1; 7 bases are a match to TRBD2. The clonotype originates from a man between 18 and 35 years old who received the YFV17D yellow fever vaccine. The source material was PBMCs, sampled about 21 days after the first yellow fever vaccination. For the CDR3, the DNA is TGTGCCAGCAGCCCCCCGGGACTATTAAGCTCCTACAATGAGCAGTTCTTC. This encodes CASSPPGLLSSYNEQFF.